The sequence of this TCR beta chain was determined in a study of identical twins. As concerns this clonotype: Its antigen remains unknown.

This CDR3 has 15 residues. V was pared by 4 bases and J by 3 bases, with 6 bases of the junction left unmatched. Germline loops: CDR1 SGHKS, CDR2 YYEKEE (reference sequence). Study findings and constraints: Twins' surplus sharing was weaker for beta out-of-frame sequences. Invariant T cells like MAIT and iNKT could partly confound the zero-insertion analyses.

TCRdb processed the 5' RACE reads anew with MiXCR; each CDR3 protein has one entry. The sample yields some 590,000 distinct CDR3 sequences, roughly 9.9% seen once. The sample was also linked to a second study, of yellow fever vaccine responses in identical twins.

Specimen: PBMCs. This receptor was obtained from a woman under 30 in good health. The V call is TRBV5-5, the J call TRBJ2-1; 8 bases line up with TRBD1. The CDR3 DNA follows: TGTGCCAGCAGCCCAGGACAGGGCGGCTACAATGAGCAGTTCTTC. Translating it yields CASSPGQGGYNEQFF.